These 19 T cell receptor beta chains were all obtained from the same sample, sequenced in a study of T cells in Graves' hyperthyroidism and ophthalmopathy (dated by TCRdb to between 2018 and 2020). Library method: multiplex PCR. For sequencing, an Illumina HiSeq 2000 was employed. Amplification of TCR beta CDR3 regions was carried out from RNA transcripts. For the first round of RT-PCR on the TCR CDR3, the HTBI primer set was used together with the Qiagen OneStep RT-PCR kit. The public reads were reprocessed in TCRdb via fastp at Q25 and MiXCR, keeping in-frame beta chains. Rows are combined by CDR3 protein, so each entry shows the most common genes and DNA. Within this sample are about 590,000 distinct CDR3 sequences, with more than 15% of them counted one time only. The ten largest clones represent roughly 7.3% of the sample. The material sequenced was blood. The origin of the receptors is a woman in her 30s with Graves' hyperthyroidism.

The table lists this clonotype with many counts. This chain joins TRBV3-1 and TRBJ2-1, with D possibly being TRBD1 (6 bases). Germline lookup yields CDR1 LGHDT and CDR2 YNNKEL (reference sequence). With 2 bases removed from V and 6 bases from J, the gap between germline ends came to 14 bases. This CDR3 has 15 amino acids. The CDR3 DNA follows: TGTGCCAGCAGCCAATTTGGACAGATATTCAATGAGCAGTTCTTC. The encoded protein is CASSQFGQIFNEQFF.

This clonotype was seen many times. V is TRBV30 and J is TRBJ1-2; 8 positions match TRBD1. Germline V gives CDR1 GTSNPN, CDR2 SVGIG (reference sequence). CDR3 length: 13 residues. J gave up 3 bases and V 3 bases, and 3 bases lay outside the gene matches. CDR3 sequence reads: CAWRKTGDYGYTF. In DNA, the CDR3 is TGTGCCTGGAGGAAGACAGGGGACTATGGCTACACCTTC.

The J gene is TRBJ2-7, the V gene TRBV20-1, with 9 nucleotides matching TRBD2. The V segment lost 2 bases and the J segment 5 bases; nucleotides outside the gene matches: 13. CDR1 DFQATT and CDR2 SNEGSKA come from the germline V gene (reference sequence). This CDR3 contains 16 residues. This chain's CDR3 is CSARRSGRSEVHEQYF. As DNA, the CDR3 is TGCAGTGCTAGACGGAGCGGGAGGTCCGAGGTCCACGAGCAGTACTTC.

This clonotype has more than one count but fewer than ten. The CDR3 sequence is CASSQDWGLAVTDTQYF. The CDR3 nucleotides are TGCGCCAGCAGCCAAGATTGGGGACTAGCGGTCACAGATACGCAGTATTTT. The V call is TRBV4-1, the J call TRBJ2-3; 11 positions match TRBD2. The V gene end was trimmed by 0 bases and the J gene end by 2 bases; junction bases not matched to a gene: 4. CDR1 MGHRA and CDR2 YSYEKL come from the germline V gene. The CDR3 is 17 residues long.

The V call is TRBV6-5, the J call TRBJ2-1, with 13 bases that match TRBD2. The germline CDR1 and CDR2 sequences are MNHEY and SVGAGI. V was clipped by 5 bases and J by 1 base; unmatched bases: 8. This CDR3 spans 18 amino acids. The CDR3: CASSQSPGLAGSYNEQFF. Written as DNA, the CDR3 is TGTGCCAGCAGTCAGTCGCCGGGACTAGCGGGATCCTACAATGAGCAGTTCTTC.

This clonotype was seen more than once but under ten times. As DNA, the CDR3 is TGCGCCAGCAGCGGATCCGGGGGGAGCGGTTACGAGCAGTACTTC. Protein: CASSGSGGSGYEQYF. The V and J genes are TRBV4-1 and TRBJ2-7; TRBD2 matches 7 bases. Per germline, CDR1 MGHRA and CDR2 YSYEKL. The CDR3 has 15 amino acids. V dropped 5 bases and J dropped 4; count of bases not matched to a gene: 11.

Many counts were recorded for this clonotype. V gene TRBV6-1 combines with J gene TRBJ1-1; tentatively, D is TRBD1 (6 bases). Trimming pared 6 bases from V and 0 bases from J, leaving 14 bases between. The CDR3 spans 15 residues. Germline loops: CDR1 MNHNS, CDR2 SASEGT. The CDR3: CASSLGQSMNTEAFF. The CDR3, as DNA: TGTGCCAGCAGCCTGGGACAAAGTATGAACACTGAAGCTTTCTTT.

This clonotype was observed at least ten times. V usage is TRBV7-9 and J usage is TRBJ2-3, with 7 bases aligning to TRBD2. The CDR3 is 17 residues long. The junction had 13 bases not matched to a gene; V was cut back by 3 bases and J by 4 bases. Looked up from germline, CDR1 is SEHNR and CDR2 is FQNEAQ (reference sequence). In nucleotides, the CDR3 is TGTGCCAGCAGCTTGTTGGGGCCAGCGGGATTGGCAGATACGCAGTATTTT. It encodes CASSLLGPAGLADTQYF.

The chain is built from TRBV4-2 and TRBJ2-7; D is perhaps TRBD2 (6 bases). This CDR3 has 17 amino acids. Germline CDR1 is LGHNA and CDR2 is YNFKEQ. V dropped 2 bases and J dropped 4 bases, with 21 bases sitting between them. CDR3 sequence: CASSQFVSGAVTYEQYF. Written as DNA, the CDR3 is TGTGCCAGCAGCCAATTTGTTTCGGGAGCTGTAACGTACGAGCAGTACTTC.

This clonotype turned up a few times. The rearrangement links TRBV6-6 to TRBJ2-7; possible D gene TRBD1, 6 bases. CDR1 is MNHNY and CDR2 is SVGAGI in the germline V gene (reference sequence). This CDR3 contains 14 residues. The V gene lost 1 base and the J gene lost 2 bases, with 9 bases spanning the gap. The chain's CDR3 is CASSYFAGAYEQYF. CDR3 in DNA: TGTGCCAGCAGTTACTTCGCAGGGGCCTACGAGCAGTACTTC.

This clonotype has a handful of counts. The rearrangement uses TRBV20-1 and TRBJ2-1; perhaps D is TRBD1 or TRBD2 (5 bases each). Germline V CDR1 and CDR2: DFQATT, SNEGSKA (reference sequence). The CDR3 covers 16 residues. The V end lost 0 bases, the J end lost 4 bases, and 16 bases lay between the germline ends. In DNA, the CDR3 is TGCAGTGCTAGAGACCGGGGCTACGCCAGTTACAATGAGCAGTTCTTC. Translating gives CSARDRGYASYNEQFF.

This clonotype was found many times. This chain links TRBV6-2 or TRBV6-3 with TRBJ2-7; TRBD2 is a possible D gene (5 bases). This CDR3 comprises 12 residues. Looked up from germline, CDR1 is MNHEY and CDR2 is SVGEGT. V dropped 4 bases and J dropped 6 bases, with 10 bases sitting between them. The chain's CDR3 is CASSLRATEQYF. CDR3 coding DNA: TGTGCCAGCAGTTTGCGGGCGACCGAGCAGTACTTC.

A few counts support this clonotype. CDR3 sequence (DNA): TGTGCCAGCAGCCCACAGTTGACCTACGAGCAGTACTTC. It yields the protein CASSPQLTYEQYF. The J gene is TRBJ2-7, the V gene TRBV7-9; D is unresolved. There are 13 residues in the CDR3. V gave up 5 bases and J gave up 2 bases, with 10 bases separating them. From germline, CDR1 is SEHNR and CDR2 FQNEAQ (reference sequence). Full variable domain (remainder filled in from reference TRBV7-9 and TRBJ2-7): DTGVSQNPRHKITKRGQNVTFRCDPISEHNRLYWYRQTLGQGPEFLTYFQNEAQLEKSRLLSDRFSAERPKGSFSTLEIQRTEQGDSAMYLCASSPQLTYEQYFGPGTRLTVT.

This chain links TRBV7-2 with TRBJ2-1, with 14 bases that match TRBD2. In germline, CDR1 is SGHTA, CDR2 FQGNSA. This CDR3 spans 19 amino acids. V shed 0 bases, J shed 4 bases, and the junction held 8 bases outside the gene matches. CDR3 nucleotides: TGTGCCAGCAGCTTAGCACGGACTAGCGGGAGGCTGGAGTACAATGAGCAGTTCTTC. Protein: CASSLARTSGRLEYNEQFF. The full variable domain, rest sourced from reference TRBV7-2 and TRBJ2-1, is GAGVSQSPSNKVTEKGKDVELRCDPISGHTALYWYRQSLGQGLEFLIYFQGNSAPDKSGLPSDRFSAERTGGSVSTLTIQRTQQEDSAVYLCASSLARTSGRLEYNEQFFGPGTRLTVL.

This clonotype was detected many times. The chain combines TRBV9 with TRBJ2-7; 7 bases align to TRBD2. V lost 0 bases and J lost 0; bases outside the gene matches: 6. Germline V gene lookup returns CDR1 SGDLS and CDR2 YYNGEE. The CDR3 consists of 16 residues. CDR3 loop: CASSVEGGSPSYEQYF. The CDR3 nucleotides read TGTGCCAGCAGCGTAGAGGGCGGGAGCCCCTCCTACGAGCAGTACTTC.

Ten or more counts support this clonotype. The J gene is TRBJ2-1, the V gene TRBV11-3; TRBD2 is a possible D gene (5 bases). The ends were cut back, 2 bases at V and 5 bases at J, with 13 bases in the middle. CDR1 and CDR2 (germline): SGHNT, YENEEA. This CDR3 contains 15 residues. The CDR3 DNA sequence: TGTGCCAGCAGCTTATTCGCGGGCCTGGACAATGAGCAGTTCTTC. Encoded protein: CASSLFAGLDNEQFF.

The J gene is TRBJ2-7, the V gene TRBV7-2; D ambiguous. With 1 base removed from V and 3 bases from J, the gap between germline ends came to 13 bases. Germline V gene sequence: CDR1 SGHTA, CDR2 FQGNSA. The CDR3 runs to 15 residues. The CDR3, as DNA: TGTGCCAGCAGCTTAGAGGCGACGACCGGCTACGAGCAGTACTTC. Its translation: CASSLEATTGYEQYF.

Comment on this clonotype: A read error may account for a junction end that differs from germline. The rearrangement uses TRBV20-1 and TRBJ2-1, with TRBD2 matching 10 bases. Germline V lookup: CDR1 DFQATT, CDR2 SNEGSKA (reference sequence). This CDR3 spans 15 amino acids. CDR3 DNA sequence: TGCAGTGCTAGAGATGTCACTAGCGGGAACAATGAGCAGTCCTTC. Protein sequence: CSARDVTSGNNEQSF.

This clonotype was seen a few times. In DNA form, the CDR3 reads TGTGCCAGCAGCGCTGGACAGGGGGCTTATCAGCCCCAGCATTTT. Translation gives CASSAGQGAYQPQHF. The chain carries TRBV7-8 and TRBJ1-5, with TRBD1 identical over 11 bases. CDR3 length: 15 residues. V shed 5 bases, J shed 5 bases, and the junction held 5 bases outside the gene matches. The germline gives CDR1 SGHVS, CDR2 FQNEAQ.